This T cell receptor (beta chain) was recovered during a study of cytomegalovirus exposure and HLA in healthy donors. Study-wide points: A later analysis associated 16,000 or so TCR beta sequences with HLA alleles at a 0.05 false discovery rate.

This clone was seen a single time. Its antigen is undetermined. Primers: 60 Vbeta forward and 13 Jbeta reverse. Authors' analysis steps: Roughly 10 million shared chains were among about 80 million unique TCR beta chains counted in a later analysis. Assay: immunoSEQ multiplex PCR; the TCRdb copy retains only in-frame clones and omits some. V, J and clone size reflect that table, while D and trimming were determined from the DNA. The sample records tens of thousands of clones, 67% being singletons. Germline V gives CDR1 SEHNR, CDR2 FQNEAQ (reference sequence). With 5 bases clipped from V and 8 bases from J, the junction kept 13 bases outside the gene matches. CDR3 length equals 15 residues.

This chain connects TRBV7-9 to TRBJ1-1, with 8 bases identical to TRBD1. This sequence originates from a man younger than 40 in good health and CMV-seronegative. Sequencing used PBMCs. The CDR3 bases are TGTGCCAGCAGCCCCCCGGACAGGGCATCGAGGGAAGCTTTCTTT. Its translation: CASSPPDRASREAFF.